The T cell receptor (beta chain) described here comes from a study of regulatory T cells in long-lasting Graves disease. This clonotype was seen just once. At one of its ends the junction is not consistent with the germline gene, which may arise from a read error. Assembly of TCR beta libraries relied on iRepertoire HTBI primers together with Arm-PCR of CDR3 regions. One entry per CDR3 protein, called by TCRdb with MiXCR from the multiplex PCR reads. The table shows 510,000 or so distinct CDR3 sequences, with approximately 12% occurring only once. The CDR3 is 13 amino acids. Germline CDR1 reads SNHLY; CDR2 reads FYNNEI. The time point: newly diagnosed GD, antithyroid drugs for less than 3 months. The TCR library was made from RNA extracted from PBMCs. The data also belong to a second study, concerning T cells in Graves' hyperthyroidism and ophthalmopathy. As that report states: In the blood, most expanded thyroid clonotypes above 0.001 appeared as well.

This TCR came from a woman aged 30 to 39 with Graves disease. The material was peripheral blood mononuclear cells (PBMCs), obtained at new diagnosis, from a patient treated with antithyroid drugs. This chain links TRBV2 with TRBJ2-1; no definite D call. CDR3 sequence reads: CASRPVGLGPGCF. The CDR3 DNA reads as TGTGCCAGCAGGCCCGTGGGATTAGGTCCCGGCTGCTTC.